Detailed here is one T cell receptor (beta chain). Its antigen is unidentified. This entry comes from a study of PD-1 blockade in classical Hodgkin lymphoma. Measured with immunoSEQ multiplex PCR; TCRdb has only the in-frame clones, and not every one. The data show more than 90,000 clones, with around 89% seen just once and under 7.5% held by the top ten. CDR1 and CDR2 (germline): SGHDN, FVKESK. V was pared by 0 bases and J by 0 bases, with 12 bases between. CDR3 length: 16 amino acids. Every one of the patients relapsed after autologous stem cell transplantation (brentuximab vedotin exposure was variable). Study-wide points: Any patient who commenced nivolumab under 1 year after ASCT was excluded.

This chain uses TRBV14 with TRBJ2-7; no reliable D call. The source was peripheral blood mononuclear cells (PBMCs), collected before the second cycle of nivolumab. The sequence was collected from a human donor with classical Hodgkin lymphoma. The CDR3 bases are TGTGCCAGCAGCCAAGATTCCCCTTTGAGCTCCTACGAGCAGTACTTC. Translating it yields CASSQDSPLSSYEQYF.